The 3 T cell receptor beta chains listed next were all sequenced from one sample in a study of blood T cell repertoires in COVID-19. This table comes from immunoSEQ multiplex PCR, and its TCRdb copy is limited to in-frame clones, with some not included. The sample lists a few hundred thousand clones, about 90% seen once, with approximately 2% in the top ten. Sequenced material: peripheral blood. All receptors derive from a woman in her twenties or thirties with COVID-19, enrolled during active disease.

The chain recombines TRBV28 with TRBJ1-5; TRBD1 aligns across 10 bases. The ends lost 5 bases at V and 7 bases at J; junction bases unmatched: 5. This CDR3 is built from 14 residues. In germline, CDR1 is MDHEN, CDR2 SYDVKM. The CDR3 sequence: CASSPGQGNQPQHF. In nucleotides, the CDR3 is TGTGCCAGCAGTCCGGGACAGGGGAACCAGCCCCAGCATTTT. Based on the CDR3 plus reference TRBV28 and TRBJ1-5, the full variable domain is DVKVTQSSRYLVKRTGEKVFLECVQDMDHENMFWYRQDPGLGLRLIYFSYDVKMKEKGDIPEGYSVSREKKERFSLILESASTNQTSMYLCASSPGQGNQPQHFGDGTRLSIL.

The rearrangement joins TRBV7-2 to TRBJ1-2; 10 nucleotides agree with TRBD1. CDR1 is SGHTA and CDR2 is FQGNSA in the germline V gene. Trimming at V came to 0 bases and at J to 8 bases, leaving 6 bases not matched to a gene. The CDR3 has 15 amino acids. DNA of the CDR3: TGTGCCAGCAGCTTAGCCTCGGGACAGGGGAAGGGCTACACCTTC. Protein sequence: CASSLASGQGKGYTF. Full variable domain (rest looked up from reference TRBV7-2 and TRBJ1-2): GAGVSQSPSNKVTEKGKDVELRCDPISGHTALYWYRQSLGQGLEFLIYFQGNSAPDKSGLPSDRFSAERTGGSVSTLTIQRTQQEDSAVYLCASSLASGQGKGYTFGSGTRLTVV.

Written as DNA, the CDR3 is TGTGCCAGCAGCCGCCCGGGTTCCCCTTCACCCCTCCACTTT. Its translation: CASSRPGSPSPLHF. V gene TRBV28 combines with J gene TRBJ1-6, with D unclear. The germline gives CDR1 MDHEN, CDR2 SYDVKM. V was pared by 6 bases and J by 9 bases, with 15 bases between. The CDR3 runs 14 residues. Supplemented by reference TRBV28 and TRBJ1-6, the full variable domain reads DVKVTQSSRYLVKRTGEKVFLECVQDMDHENMFWYRQDPGLGLRLIYFSYDVKMKEKGDIPEGYSVSREKKERFSLILESASTNQTSMYLCASSRPGSPSPLHFGNGTRLTVT.